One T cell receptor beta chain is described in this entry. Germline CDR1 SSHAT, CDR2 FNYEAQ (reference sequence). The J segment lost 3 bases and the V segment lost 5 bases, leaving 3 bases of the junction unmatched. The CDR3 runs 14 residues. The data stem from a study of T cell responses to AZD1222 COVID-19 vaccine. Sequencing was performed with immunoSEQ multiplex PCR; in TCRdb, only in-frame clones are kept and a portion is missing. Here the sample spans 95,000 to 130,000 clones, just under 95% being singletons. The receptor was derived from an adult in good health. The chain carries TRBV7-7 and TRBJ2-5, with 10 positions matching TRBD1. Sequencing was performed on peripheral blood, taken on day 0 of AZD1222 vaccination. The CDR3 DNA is TGTGCCAGCAGCCAGACAGGGGGCGAAGAGACCCAGTACTTC. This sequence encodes CASSQTGGEETQYF.